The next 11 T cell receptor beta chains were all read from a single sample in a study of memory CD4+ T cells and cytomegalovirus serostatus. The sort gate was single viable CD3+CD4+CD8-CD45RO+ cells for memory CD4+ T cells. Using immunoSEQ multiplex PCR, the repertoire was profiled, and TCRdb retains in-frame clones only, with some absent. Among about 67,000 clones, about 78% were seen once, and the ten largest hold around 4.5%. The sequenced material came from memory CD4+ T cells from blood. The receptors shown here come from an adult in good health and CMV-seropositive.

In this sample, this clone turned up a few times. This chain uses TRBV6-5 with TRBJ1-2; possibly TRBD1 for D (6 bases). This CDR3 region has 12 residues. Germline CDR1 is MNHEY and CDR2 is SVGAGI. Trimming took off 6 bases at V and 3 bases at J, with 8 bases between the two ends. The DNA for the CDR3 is TGTGCCAGCAGGGACAGTTACTATGGCTACACCTTC. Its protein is CASRDSYYGYTF.

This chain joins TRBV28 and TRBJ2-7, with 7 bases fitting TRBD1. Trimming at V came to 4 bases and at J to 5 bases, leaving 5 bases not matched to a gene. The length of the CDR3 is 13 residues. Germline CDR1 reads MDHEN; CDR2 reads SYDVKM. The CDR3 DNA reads TGTGCCAGCAGTTCCGACAGGGTGCACGAGCAGTACTTC. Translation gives CASSSDRVHEQYF.

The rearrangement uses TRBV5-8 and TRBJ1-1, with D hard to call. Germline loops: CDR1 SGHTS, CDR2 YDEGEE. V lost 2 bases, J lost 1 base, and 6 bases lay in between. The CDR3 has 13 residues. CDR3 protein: CASSFTPNTEAFF. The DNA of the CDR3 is TGTGCCAGCAGCTTTACTCCGAACACTGAAGCTTTCTTT.

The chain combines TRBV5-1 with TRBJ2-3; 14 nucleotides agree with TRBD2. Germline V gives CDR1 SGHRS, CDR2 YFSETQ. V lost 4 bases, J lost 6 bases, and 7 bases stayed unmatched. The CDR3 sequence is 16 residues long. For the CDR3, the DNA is TGCGCCAGCAGCCCCGGACTAGCGGGAGGCCCCGATACGCAGTATTTT. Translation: CASSPGLAGGPDTQYF.

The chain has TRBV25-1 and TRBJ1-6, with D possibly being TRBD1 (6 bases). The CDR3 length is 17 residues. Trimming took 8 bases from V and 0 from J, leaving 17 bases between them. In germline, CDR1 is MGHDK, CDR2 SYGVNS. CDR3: CASRTGTKGSYNSPLHF. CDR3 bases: TGTGCCAGCCGAACCGGGACAAAGGGCTCCTATAATTCACCCCTCCACTTT. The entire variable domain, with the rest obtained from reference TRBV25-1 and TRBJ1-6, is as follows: EADIYQTPRYLVIGTGKKITLECSQTMGHDKMYWYQQDPGMELHLIHYSYGVNSTEKGDLSSESTVSRIRTEHFPLTLESARPSHTSQYLCASRTGTKGSYNSPLHFGNGTRLTVT.

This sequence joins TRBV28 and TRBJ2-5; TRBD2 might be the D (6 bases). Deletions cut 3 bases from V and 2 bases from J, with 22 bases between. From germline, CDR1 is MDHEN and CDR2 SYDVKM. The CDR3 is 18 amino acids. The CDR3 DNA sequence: TGTGCCAGCAGTTTTTCGGGAGCCGGGCCAACAATACAAGAGACCCAGTACTTC. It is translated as CASSFSGAGPTIQETQYF.

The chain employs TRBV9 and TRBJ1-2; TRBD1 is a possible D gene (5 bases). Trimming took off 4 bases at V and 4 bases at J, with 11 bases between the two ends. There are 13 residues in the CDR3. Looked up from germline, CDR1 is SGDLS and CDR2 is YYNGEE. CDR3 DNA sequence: TGTGCCAGCAGCCAGGGATATGGCTATGGCTACACCTTC. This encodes CASSQGYGYGYTF.

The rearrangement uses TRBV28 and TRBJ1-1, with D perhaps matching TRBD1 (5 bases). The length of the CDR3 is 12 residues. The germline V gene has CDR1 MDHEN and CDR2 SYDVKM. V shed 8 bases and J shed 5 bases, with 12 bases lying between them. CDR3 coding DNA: TGTGCCAGCTATAGCGGGGGGACTGAAGCTTTCTTT. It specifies CASYSGGTEAFF.

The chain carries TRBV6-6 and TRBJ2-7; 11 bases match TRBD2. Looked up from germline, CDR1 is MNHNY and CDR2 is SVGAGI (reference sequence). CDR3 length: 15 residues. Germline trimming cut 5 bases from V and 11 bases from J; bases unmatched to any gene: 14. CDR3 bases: TGTGCCAGCAGTCCCACGACTAGCGGGATTAAGGGGGAGTACTTC. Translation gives CASSPTTSGIKGEYF.

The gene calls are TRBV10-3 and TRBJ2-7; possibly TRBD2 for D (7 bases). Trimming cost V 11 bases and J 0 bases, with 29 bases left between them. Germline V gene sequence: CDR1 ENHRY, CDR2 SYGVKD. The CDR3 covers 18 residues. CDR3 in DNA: TGTGCCCTCTCCGACGGGGTTGGGGGGGGCCTTACCTCCTACGAGCAGTACTTC. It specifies CALSDGVGGGLTSYEQYF.

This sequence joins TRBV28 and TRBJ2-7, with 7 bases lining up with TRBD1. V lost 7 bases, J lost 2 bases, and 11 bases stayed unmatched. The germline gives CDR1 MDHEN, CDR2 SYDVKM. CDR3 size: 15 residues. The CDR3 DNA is TGTGCCAGCACCCAGTCCGGGACAGCTACCTACGAGCAGTACTTC. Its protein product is CASTQSGTATYEQYF.